This TCR beta chain is drawn from a study of T cells in Graves' hyperthyroidism and ophthalmopathy. This clonotype has a handful of counts. TCR beta CDR3 sequences were amplified from RNA transcripts. Researchers ran a first-round RT-PCR on the TCR CDR3 using the HTBI primer set. MiXCR, run by TCRdb on the multiplex PCR reads, gives a single entry per CDR3 protein. The sample holds 350,000 to 500,000 distinct CDR3 sequences; 12% to 15% are singletons and the top ten take approximately 5.8%. Sample: blood. The sequence was obtained from a woman aged 18-29 years with Graves' hyperthyroidism.

The CDR3 DNA sequence: TGCGCCAGCAGCTTGGATAGTTACACTGAAGCTTTCTTT. This sequence encodes CASSLDSYTEAFF. V gene TRBV5-1 combines with J gene TRBJ1-1; D unresolved. Trimming shortened V by 0 bases and J by 3 bases, and 6 bases separated the two germline ends. CDR1 and CDR2 from the germline V gene are SGHRS and YFSETQ. The CDR3 sequence is 13 residues long. Variable domain in full (rest from reference TRBV5-1 and TRBJ1-1): KAGVTQTPRYLIKTRGQQVTLSCSPISGHRSVSWYQQTPGQGLQFLFEYFSETQRNKGNFPGRFSGRQFSNSRSEMNVSTLELGDSALYLCASSLDSYTEAFFGQGTRLTVV.